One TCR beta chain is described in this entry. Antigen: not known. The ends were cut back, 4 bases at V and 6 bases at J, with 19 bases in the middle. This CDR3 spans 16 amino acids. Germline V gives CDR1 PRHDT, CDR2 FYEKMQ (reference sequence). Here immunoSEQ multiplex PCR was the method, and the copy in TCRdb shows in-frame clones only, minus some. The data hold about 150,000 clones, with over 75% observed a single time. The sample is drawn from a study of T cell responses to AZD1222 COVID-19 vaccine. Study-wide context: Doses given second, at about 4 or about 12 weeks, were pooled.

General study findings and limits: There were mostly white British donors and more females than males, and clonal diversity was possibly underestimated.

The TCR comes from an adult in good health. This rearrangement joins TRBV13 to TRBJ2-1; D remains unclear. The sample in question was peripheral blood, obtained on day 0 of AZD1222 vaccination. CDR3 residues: CASSSPGARTLNEQFF. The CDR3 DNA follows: TGTGCCAGCAGCTCGCCAGGCGCGCGTACTCTCAATGAGCAGTTCTTC.